In its sample, the clone carrying this T cell receptor beta chain was seen once. The antigen is undetermined. This specimen belongs to a study of cytomegalovirus exposure and HLA in healthy donors. Study-level points and caveats: The investigators catalogued 164 TCR beta chains as cytomegalovirus-associated. Excluded were some V segments that proved indistinguishable, including TRBV6-2 and TRBV6-3. For TCR beta chains, V- and J-gene trimming was later linked to a missense DCLRE1C variant.

PCR amplification relied on 60 Vbeta primers (plus 13 Jbeta primers). TCRdb's copy holds only in-frame clones and misses some; the assay was immunoSEQ multiplex PCR. Of about 100,000 clones in the sample, under 80% were seen once. CDR1 and CDR2 from the germline V gene are SEHNR and FQNEAQ (reference sequence). There are 15 residues in the CDR3. Deletions cut 2 bases from V and 5 bases from J, with 16 bases between. Sequenced material: PBMCs. The TCR was taken from a man aged 35 to 55 in good health and CMV-seropositive. The rearrangement links TRBV7-9 to TRBJ2-7, with a weak D call TRBD2 (5 bases). The CDR3 bases are TGTGCCAGCAGCTTACTAGCTCCTCGCCCCCACGAGCAGTACTTC. The encoded protein is CASSLLAPRPHEQYF.